These 16 T cell receptor beta chains were sequenced from one sample in a study of cytomegalovirus exposure and HLA in healthy donors (dated by TCRdb to the late 2010s). Library method: the immunoSEQ multiplex PCR assay. For the multiplex PCR, a mixture combining 60 forward primers for TCR Vbeta segments and 13 reverse primers for TCR Jbeta segments was used. The table comes from immuneACCESS by way of TCRdb, which keeps in-frame sequences with V and J called. Part of the clones is missing from these tables; in studies checked, under half for an unresolved V gene and the rest for unknown reasons. This sample has about 210,000 clones in its table, and about 80% of those were observed once. 12% to 15% of the sample rests with the top ten. Sequences were obtained from PBMCs. These receptor sequences come from a woman younger than 45 in good health and CMV-seropositive.

In nucleotides, the CDR3 is TGCGCCAGCAGCTTGGGTCTAGCTTACAATGAGCAGTTCTTC. It is translated as CASSLGLAYNEQFF. This rearrangement joins TRBV5-1 to TRBJ2-1; D is perhaps TRBD2 (5 bases). Germline V gene data show CDR1 as SGHRS and CDR2 as YFSETQ. The V end was cut by 0 bases, the J end by 4 bases, with 8 bases between. CDR3 length equals 14 residues.

V gene TRBV9 combines with J gene TRBJ1-1; D is unclear. This CDR3 region has 16 residues. CDR1 and CDR2 (germline): SGDLS, YYNGEE. Trimming left V 5 bases short and J 3 bases short, with 20 bases between. The CDR3 DNA follows: TGTGCCAGCAGTCCAGCGGCCAAGGGTCCCCACACTGAAGCTTTCTTT. Encoded protein: CASSPAAKGPHTEAFF.

The rearrangement joins TRBV28 to TRBJ2-7, with D possibly being TRBD1 (10 bases). Germline V CDR1 and CDR2: MDHEN, SYDVKM. V was trimmed by 2 bases and J by 2 bases, leaving 22 bases between them. The CDR3 is made up of 18 amino acids. In DNA, the CDR3 is TGTGCCAGCAGTTTACGGGACAGGGGAGTAGCGGGAGCCTACGAGCAGTACTTC. It is translated as CASSLRDRGVAGAYEQYF. The variable domain in full, with the rest retrieved from reference TRBV28 and TRBJ2-7, is DVKVTQSSRYLVKRTGEKVFLECVQDMDHENMFWYRQDPGLGLRLIYFSYDVKMKEKGDIPEGYSVSREKKERFSLILESASTNQTSMYLCASSLRDRGVAGAYEQYFGPGTRLTVT.

The chain combines TRBV20-1 with TRBJ2-5; no reliable D call. The CDR3 sequence is 11 residues long. Per germline, CDR1 DFQATT and CDR2 SNEGSKA (reference sequence). V shed 7 bases and J shed 5 bases, with 11 bases lying between them. The CDR3 coding sequence is TGCAGTGTCGAAGCCGGGGAGACCCAGTACTTC. It yields the protein CSVEAGETQYF.

V is TRBV4-3 and J is TRBJ2-1; D possibly corresponds to TRBD2 (5 bases). This CDR3 has 13 residues. V lost 4 bases and J 6 bases, leaving 10 bases between the germline ends. Germline CDR1 is LGHNA and CDR2 is YSLEER. CDR3 nucleotide sequence: TGCGCCAGCAGCCGAGGGCCGGGCAATGAGCAGTTCTTC. Translated: CASSRGPGNEQFF.

This chain links TRBV28 with TRBJ1-3, with D perhaps matching TRBD1 (6 bases). The germline V gene encodes CDR1 MDHEN and CDR2 SYDVKM. The CDR3 loop spans 16 amino acids. Trimming stripped 6 bases from V and 3 bases from J, with 18 bases between. CDR3 coding DNA: TGTGCCAGCAGCCGCCCCGGGGGGCAGGGTGGAAACACCATATATTTT. It specifies CASSRPGGQGGNTIYF. The full variable domain, its missing parts supplied by reference TRBV28 and TRBJ1-3, is DVKVTQSSRYLVKRTGEKVFLECVQDMDHENMFWYRQDPGLGLRLIYFSYDVKMKEKGDIPEGYSVSREKKERFSLILESASTNQTSMYLCASSRPGGQGGNTIYFGEGSWLTVV.

The CDR3 sequence is CASSRPSGTGNNYGYTF. In nucleotides, the CDR3 is TGCGCCAGCAGCCGGCCGAGTGGGACAGGGAATAACTATGGCTACACCTTC. This chain connects TRBV5-1 to TRBJ1-2; 9 bases align to TRBD1. The J segment lost 1 base and the V segment lost 4 bases, leaving 11 bases of the junction unmatched. Per germline, CDR1 SGHRS and CDR2 YFSETQ. The CDR3 covers 17 residues.

The CDR3 DNA reads as TGCGCCAGCAGCTTAAACCGACAGGGTTATGGCTACACCTTC. Translated: CASSLNRQGYGYTF. The genes are TRBV5-1 and TRBJ1-2, with 7 bases fitting TRBD1. CDR3 length: 14 amino acids. Germline CDR1 and CDR2: SGHRS and YFSETQ. With V trimmed by 2 bases and J by 5 bases, 6 bases remained unmatched.

The V call is TRBV12-5, the J call TRBJ2-1, with D perhaps TRBD2 (6 bases). There are 12 residues in the CDR3. Trimming took off 8 bases at V and 6 bases at J, with 11 bases between the two ends. CDR1 LGHNT and CDR2 FRNRAP come from the germline V gene. The DNA of the CDR3 is TGTGCTAGTAGGGAGGACATCAATGAGCAGTTCTTC. Translation gives CASREDINEQFF.

V is TRBV7-2 and J is TRBJ2-7; 7 nucleotides agree with TRBD1. Per the germline V gene, CDR1 is SGHTA and CDR2 is FQGNSA. The CDR3 runs to 14 residues. V dropped 1 base and J dropped 2; count of bases not matched to a gene: 2. The CDR3 sequence is CASSLEDRTYEQYF. As DNA, the CDR3 is TGTGCCAGCAGCTTAGAGGACAGGACCTACGAGCAGTACTTC. The complete variable domain, with remaining parts taken from reference TRBV7-2 and TRBJ2-7, reads GAGVSQSPSNKVTEKGKDVELRCDPISGHTALYWYRQSLGQGLEFLIYFQGNSAPDKSGLPSDRFSAERTGGSVSTLTIQRTQQEDSAVYLCASSLEDRTYEQYFGPGTRLTVT.

This clone was seen only a few times. This chain links TRBV6-5 with TRBJ1-2, with a possible D match to TRBD1 (5 bases). V lost 4 bases, J lost 7 bases, and 10 bases lay in between. This CDR3 is built from 12 residues. Germline loops: CDR1 MNHEY, CDR2 SVGAGI. CDR3 in DNA: TGTGCCAGCAGTTCCGGGGGAGTTGGCTACACCTTC. Amino acid sequence: CASSSGGVGYTF.

This clone came up once. The chain employs TRBV7-9 and TRBJ2-3, with 10 bases aligning to TRBD1. Germline V lookup: CDR1 SEHNR, CDR2 FQNEAQ (reference sequence). Germline trimming cut 4 bases from V and 0 bases from J; bases unmatched to any gene: 1. The CDR3 spans 15 residues. Here the CDR3 reads CASSSTGGSTDTQYF. The CDR3 DNA sequence: TGTGCCAGCAGCTCGACAGGGGGCAGCACAGATACGCAGTATTTT.

This sequence joins TRBV28 and TRBJ1-5, with D perhaps matching TRBD1 (5 bases). The CDR3 contains 13 residues. The V end was cut by 6 bases, the J end by 7 bases, with 13 bases between. Germline loops: CDR1 MDHEN, CDR2 SYDVKM. CDR3 coding DNA: TGTGCCAGCAGGGGGGGAATCGAACAGCCCCAGCATTTT. Translation gives CASRGGIEQPQHF.

J is TRBJ2-4 and V is TRBV29-1; 11 positions agree with TRBD1. In germline, CDR1 is SQVTM, CDR2 ANQGSEA. V trimming: 5 bases; J trimming: 8 bases; junction bases outside the gene matches: 5. The CDR3 spans 13 residues. The CDR3 is CSVRGTGGHIQYF. The CDR3 DNA is TGCAGCGTTAGGGGGACAGGGGGGCACATTCAGTACTTC. Variable domain in full (rest from reference TRBV29-1 and TRBJ2-4): SAVISQKPSRDICQRGTSLTIQCQVDSQVTMMFWYRQQPGQSLTLIATANQGSEATYESGFVIDKFPISRPNLTFSTLTVSNMSPEDSSIYLCSVRGTGGHIQYFGAGTRLSVL.

The genes are TRBV9 and TRBJ2-7, with D possibly being TRBD2 (6 bases). This CDR3 has 14 amino acids. CDR1 is SGDLS and CDR2 is YYNGEE in the germline V gene. V was pared by 0 bases and J by 3 bases, with 10 bases between. Written as DNA, the CDR3 is TGTGCCAGCAGCGTAGGGGGACTTAACTACGAGCAGTACTTC. This sequence encodes CASSVGGLNYEQYF.

This clone showed up just once. The chain has TRBV9 and TRBJ2-7, with 10 bases matching TRBD2. CDR1 is SGDLS, CDR2 YYNGEE, per germline. The ends lost 4 bases at V and 3 bases at J; junction bases unmatched: 4. The CDR3 is made up of 14 amino acids. The CDR3 DNA is TGTGCCAGCAGCTCGGGACTAGCGAGCTACGAGCAGTACTTC. Its protein is CASSSGLASYEQYF.